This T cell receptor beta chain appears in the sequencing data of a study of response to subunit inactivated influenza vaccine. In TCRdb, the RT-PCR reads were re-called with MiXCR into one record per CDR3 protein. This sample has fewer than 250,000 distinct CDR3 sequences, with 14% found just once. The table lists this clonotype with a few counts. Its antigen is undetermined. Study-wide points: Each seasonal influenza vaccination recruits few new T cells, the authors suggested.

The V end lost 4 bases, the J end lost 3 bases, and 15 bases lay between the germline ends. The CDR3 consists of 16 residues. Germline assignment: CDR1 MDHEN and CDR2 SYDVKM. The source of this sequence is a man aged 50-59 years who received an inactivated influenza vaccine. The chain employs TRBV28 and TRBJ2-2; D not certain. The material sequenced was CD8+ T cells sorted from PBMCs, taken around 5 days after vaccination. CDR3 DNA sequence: TGTGCCAGCAGTTCTCGTCTGCGGTCGCACACCGGGGAGCTGTTTTTT. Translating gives CASSSRLRSHTGELFF.